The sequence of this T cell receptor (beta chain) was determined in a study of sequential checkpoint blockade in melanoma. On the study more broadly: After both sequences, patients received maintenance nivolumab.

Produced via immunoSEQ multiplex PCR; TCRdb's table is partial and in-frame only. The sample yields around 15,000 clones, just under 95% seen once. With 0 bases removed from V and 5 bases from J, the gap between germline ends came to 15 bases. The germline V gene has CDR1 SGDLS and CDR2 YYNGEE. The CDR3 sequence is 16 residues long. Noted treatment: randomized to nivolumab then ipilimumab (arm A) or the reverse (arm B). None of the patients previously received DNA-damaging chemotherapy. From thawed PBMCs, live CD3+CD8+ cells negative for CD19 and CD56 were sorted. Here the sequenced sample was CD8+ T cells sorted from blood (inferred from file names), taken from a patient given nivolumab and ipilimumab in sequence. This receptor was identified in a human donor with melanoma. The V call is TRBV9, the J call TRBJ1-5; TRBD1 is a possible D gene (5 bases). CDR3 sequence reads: CASSVAGGAGDQPQHF. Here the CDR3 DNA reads TGTGCCAGCAGCGTAGCGGGGGGAGCAGGTGATCAGCCCCAGCATTTT.